The 15 T cell receptor beta chains reported below all come from one sample, sequenced in a study of somatic mutations in cytotoxic T cells in rheumatoid arthritis. Some clones are missing from TCRdb's copy, which holds only in-frame ones; the method was immunoSEQ multiplex PCR. The data show roughly 7,700 clones, with about 77% seen just once and 30% to 45% held by the top ten. The sample comprised CD8+ T cells sorted from blood. Source of these receptors: an adult with rheumatoid arthritis.

This clone is a singleton in its sample. The chain links TRBV5-1 to TRBJ2-3, with D possibly matching TRBD2 (6 bases). The CDR3 covers 16 residues. Looked up from germline, CDR1 is SGHRS and CDR2 is YFSETQ. The ends were cut back, 3 bases at V and 2 bases at J, with 16 bases in the middle. Written as DNA, the CDR3 is TGCGCCAGCAGCTATCGAGGGGACTCCAACACAGATACGCAGTATTTT. As protein: CASSYRGDSNTDTQYF.

V and J are TRBV10-2 and TRBJ1-1, with D maybe TRBD1 (6 bases). CDR1 is WSHSY and CDR2 is SAAADI in the germline V gene. The CDR3 runs 14 residues. V lost 3 bases, J lost 7 bases, and 15 bases lay in between. CDR3 sequence (DNA): TGCGCCAGCAGTGACTCGCGGCAGGGGCTTGAAGCTTTCTTT. This sequence encodes CASSDSRQGLEAFF.

This clone is labeled medium-sized. This chain connects TRBV30 to TRBJ2-5; D gene uncertain. CDR3 length: 14 amino acids. V dropped 0 bases and J dropped 1 base, with 9 bases sitting between them. Germline V lookup: CDR1 GTSNPN, CDR2 SVGIG (reference sequence). This CDR3 is CAWSVRGSQETQYF. The CDR3, as DNA: TGTGCCTGGAGTGTACGTGGGTCCCAAGAGACCCAGTACTTC.

This chain connects TRBV5-5 to TRBJ1-4, with 9 bases that match TRBD1. This CDR3 has 15 amino acids. Trimming removed 0 bases from V and 8 bases from J; junction bases left unmatched: 5. Germline CDR1 is SGHKS and CDR2 is YYEKEE (reference sequence). CDR3 protein: CASSLGGQGREKLFF. In DNA form, the CDR3 reads TGTGCCAGCAGCTTGGGAGGACAGGGGCGGGAAAAACTGTTTTTT. The full variable domain, with the rest looked up from reference TRBV5-5 and TRBJ1-4, is DAGVTQSPTHLIKTRGQQVTLRCSPISGHKSVSWYQQVLGQGPQFIFQYYEKEERGRGNFPDRFSARQFPNYSSELNVNALLLGDSALYLCASSLGGQGREKLFFGSGTQLSVL.

The V call is TRBV29-1, the J call TRBJ2-7; D possibly corresponds to TRBD1 (6 bases). Germline V CDR1 and CDR2: SQVTM, ANQGSEA. Trimming took off 7 bases at V and 3 bases at J, with 13 bases between the two ends. This CDR3 region has 12 residues. DNA for the CDR3: TGCAGCGCGTCGACAGGATACTACGAGCAGTACTTC. Its protein product is CSASTGYYEQYF.

This clone came up once. The chain carries TRBV6-5 and TRBJ1-1; D unclear. CDR3 length: 12 residues. Germline V gene lookup returns CDR1 MNHEY and CDR2 SVGAGI. Trimming took 7 bases from V and 5 from J, leaving 11 bases between them. The DNA for the CDR3 is TGTGCCAGCAACAGACCGGGAACTGAAGCTTTCTTT. Translation gives CASNRPGTEAFF.

The chain links TRBV9 to TRBJ2-2, with D maybe TRBD2 (6 bases). V shed 3 bases and J shed 1 base, with 16 bases lying between them. CDR1 is SGDLS, CDR2 YYNGEE, per germline. The CDR3 covers 17 residues. CDR3 in DNA: TGTGCCAGCAGCGCCGGAGGGAGGACGGTGAACACCGGGGAGCTGTTTTTT. Translating it yields CASSAGGRTVNTGELFF.

By share, this clone counts as medium-sized (0.01 to 0.1%). The chain joins TRBV13 to TRBJ2-7, with a tentative D call TRBD2 (6 bases). CDR3 length equals 12 residues. V gave up 4 bases and J gave up 6 bases, with 10 bases separating them. CDR1 and CDR2 (germline): PRHDT, FYEKMQ (reference sequence). Here the CDR3 DNA reads TGTGCCAGCAGCTCGCGGGGCGGCGAGCAGTACTTC. It specifies CASSSRGGEQYF.

The chain links TRBV1 to TRBJ2-1. TRBV1 is designated a pseudogene. The CDR3 is 10 residues long. CDR3: CTSSQTEQFF. CDR3 in DNA: TGCACCAGCAGCCAAACCGAGCAGTTCTTC.

CDR3 coding DNA: TGTGCCAGCAGTAAGACTAGCGGGCAGACCGGGGAGCTGTTTTTT. It translates to CASSKTSGQTGELFF. The gene calls are TRBV6-4 and TRBJ2-2; TRBD2 matches 10 bases. The junction had 5 bases not matched to a gene; V was cut back by 5 bases and J by 5 bases. The CDR3 totals 15 residues. Germline V gene sequence: CDR1 MRHNA, CDR2 SNTAGT.

The chain links TRBV7-8 to TRBJ1-4; no firm D call. Germline CDR1 and CDR2: SGHVS and FQNEAQ. The CDR3 totals 15 residues. The germline V and J ends were trimmed by 5 bases and 3 bases, with 13 bases remaining between them. Here the CDR3 DNA reads TGTGCCAGCAGCGGACCAGAAGGCTCTAATGAAAAACTGTTTTTT. This sequence encodes CASSGPEGSNEKLFF.

The gene calls are TRBV4-3 and TRBJ2-1; no reliable D call. Germline CDR1 reads LGHNA; CDR2 reads YSLEER. This CDR3 comprises 16 residues. V gave up 1 base and J gave up 0 bases, with 10 bases separating them. CDR3 bases: TGCGCCAGCAGCCAAGTTGGCCGGAGCTCCTACAATGAGCAGTTCTTC. Translated, it gives CASSQVGRSSYNEQFF.

The chain is built from TRBV28 and TRBJ2-5; 10 bases fit TRBD1. CDR1 is MDHEN, CDR2 SYDVKM, per germline. This CDR3 spans 15 amino acids. Trimming removed 6 bases from V and 5 bases from J; junction bases left unmatched: 9. DNA for the CDR3: TGTGCCAGCAGCCCGACAGGGGGCGCGGGGGAGACCCAGTACTTC. It codes for CASSPTGGAGETQYF.

Comments on this clone: Additional DNA sequences in this sample encode the identical CDR3. This sequence joins TRBV6-1 and TRBJ1-1; 9 nucleotides align to TRBD1. Germline values: CDR1 MNHNS, CDR2 SASEGT. Trimming at V came to 6 bases and at J to 0 bases, leaving 5 bases not matched to a gene. The CDR3 extends over 15 amino acids. The CDR3 here is CASRDRDRVNTEAFF. DNA of the CDR3: TGTGCCAGCAGAGACCGGGACAGGGTGAACACTGAAGCTTTCTTT.

With respect to this clone: This CDR3 is also generated by other DNA sequences in the sample. V gene TRBV28 combines with J gene TRBJ2-2; 7 nucleotides line up with TRBD1. J gave up 7 bases and V 6 bases, and 14 bases lay outside the gene matches. This CDR3 contains 16 residues. Germline V gene sequence: CDR1 MDHEN, CDR2 SYDVKM. The CDR3 sequence is CASSPNRDSYIGELFF. In DNA form, the CDR3 reads TGTGCCAGCAGCCCAAACCGGGACAGTTACATCGGGGAGCTGTTTTTT.